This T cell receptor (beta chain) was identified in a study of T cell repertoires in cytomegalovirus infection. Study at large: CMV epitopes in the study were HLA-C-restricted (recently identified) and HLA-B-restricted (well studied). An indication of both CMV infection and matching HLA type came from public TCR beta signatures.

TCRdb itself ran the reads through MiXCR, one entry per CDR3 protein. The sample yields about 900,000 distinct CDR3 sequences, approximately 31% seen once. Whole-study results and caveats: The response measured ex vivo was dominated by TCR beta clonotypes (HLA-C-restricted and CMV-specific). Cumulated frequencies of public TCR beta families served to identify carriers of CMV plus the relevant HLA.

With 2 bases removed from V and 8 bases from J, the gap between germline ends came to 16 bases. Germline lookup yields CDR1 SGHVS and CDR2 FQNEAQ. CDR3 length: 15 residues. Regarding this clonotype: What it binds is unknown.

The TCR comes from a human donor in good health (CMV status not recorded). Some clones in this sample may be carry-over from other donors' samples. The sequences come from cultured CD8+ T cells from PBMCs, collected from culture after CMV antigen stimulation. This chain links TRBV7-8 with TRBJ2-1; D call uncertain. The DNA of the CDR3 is TGTGCCAGCAGCTTATGGCAGGATTCTAACCATGAGCAGTTCTTC. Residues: CASSLWQDSNHEQFF.